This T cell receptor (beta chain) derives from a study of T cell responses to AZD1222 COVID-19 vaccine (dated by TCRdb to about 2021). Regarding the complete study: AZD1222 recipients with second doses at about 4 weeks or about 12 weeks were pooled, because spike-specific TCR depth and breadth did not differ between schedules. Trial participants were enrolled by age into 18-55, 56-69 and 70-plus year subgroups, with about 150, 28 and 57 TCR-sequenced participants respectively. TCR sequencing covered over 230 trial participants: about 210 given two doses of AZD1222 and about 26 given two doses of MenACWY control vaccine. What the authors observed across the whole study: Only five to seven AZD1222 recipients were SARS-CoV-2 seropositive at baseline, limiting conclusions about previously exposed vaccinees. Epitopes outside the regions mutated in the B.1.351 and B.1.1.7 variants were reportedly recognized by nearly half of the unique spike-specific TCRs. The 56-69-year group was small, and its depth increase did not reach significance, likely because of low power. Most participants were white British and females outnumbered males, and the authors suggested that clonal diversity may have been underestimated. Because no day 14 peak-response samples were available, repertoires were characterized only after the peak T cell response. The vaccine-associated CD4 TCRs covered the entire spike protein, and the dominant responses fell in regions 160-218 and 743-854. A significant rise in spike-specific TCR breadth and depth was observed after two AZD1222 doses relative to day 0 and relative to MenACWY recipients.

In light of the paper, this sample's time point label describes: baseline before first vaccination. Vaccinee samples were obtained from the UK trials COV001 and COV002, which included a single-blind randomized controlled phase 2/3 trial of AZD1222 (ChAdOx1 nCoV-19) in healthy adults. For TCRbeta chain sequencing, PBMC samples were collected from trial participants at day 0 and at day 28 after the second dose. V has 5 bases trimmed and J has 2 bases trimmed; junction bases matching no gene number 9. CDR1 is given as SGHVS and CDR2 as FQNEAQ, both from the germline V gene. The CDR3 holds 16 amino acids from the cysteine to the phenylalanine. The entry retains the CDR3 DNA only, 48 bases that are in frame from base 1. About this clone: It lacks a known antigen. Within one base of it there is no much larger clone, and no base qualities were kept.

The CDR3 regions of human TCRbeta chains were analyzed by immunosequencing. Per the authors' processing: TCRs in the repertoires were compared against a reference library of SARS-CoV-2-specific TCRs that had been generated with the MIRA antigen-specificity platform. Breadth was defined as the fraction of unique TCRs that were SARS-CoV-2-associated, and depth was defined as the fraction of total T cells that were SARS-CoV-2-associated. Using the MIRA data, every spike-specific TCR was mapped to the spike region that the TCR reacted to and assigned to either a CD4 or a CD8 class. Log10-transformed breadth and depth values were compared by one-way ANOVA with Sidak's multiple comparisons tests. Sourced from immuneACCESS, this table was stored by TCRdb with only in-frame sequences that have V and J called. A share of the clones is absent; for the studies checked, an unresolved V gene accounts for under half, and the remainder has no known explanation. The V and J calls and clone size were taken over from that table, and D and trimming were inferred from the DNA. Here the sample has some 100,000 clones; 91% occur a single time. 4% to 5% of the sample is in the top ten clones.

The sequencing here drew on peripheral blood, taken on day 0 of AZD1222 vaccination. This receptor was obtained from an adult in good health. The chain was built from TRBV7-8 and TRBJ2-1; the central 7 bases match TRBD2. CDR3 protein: CASSPGGGGAYNEQFF. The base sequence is TGTGCCAGCAGCCCTGGAGGTGGGGGGGCCTACAATGAGCAGTTCTTC.